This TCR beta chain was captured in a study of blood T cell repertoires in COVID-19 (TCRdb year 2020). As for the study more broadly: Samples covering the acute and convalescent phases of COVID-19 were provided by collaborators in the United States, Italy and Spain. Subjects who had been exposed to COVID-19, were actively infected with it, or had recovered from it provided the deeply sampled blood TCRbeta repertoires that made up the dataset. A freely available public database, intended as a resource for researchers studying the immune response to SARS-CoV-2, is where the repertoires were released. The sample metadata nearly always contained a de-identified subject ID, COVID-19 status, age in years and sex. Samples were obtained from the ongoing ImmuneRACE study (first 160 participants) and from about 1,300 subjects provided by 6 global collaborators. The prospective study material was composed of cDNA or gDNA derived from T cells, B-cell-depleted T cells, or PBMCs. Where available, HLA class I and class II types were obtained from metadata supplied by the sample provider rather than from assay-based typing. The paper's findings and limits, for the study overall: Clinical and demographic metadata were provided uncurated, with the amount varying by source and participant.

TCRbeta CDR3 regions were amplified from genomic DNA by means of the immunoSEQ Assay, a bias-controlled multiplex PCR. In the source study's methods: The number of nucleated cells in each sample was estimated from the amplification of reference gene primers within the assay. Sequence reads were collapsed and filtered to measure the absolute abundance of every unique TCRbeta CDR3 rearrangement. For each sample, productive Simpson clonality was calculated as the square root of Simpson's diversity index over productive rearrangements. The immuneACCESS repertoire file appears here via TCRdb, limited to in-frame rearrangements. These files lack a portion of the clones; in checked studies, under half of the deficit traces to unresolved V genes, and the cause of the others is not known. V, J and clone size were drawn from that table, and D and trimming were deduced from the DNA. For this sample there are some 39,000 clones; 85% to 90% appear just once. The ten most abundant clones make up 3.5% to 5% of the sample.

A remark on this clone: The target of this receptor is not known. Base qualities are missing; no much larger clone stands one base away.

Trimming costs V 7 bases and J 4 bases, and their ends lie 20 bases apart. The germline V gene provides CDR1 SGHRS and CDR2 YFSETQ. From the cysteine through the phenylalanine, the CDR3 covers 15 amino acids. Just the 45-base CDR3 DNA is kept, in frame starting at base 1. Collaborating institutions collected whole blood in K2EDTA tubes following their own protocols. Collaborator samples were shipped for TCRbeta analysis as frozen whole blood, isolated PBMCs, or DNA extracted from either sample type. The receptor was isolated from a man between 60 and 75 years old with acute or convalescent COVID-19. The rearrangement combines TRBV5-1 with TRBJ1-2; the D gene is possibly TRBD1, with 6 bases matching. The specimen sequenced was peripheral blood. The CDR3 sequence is CASREQLQGPYGYTF. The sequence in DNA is TGCGCCAGCCGGGAACAGCTACAGGGTCCCTATGGCTACACCTTC.